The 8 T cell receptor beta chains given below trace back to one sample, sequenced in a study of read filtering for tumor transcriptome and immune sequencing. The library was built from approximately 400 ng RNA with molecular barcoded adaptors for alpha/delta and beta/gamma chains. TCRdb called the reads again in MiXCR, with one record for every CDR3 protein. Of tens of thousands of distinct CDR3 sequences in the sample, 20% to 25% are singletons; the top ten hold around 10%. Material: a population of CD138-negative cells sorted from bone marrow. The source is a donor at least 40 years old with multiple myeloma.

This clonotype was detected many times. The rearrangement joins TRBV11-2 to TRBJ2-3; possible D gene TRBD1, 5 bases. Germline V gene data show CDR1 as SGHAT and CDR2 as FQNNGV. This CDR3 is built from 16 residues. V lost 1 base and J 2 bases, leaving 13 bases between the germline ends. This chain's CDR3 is CASSLVMGLDTDTQYF. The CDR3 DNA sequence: TGTGCCAGCAGCTTAGTGATGGGGCTAGACACAGATACGCAGTATTTT.

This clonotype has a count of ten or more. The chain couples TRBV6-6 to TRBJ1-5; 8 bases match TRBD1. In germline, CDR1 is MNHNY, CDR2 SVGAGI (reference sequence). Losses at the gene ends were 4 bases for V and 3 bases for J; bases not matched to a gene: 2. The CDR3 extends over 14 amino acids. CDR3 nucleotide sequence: TGTGCCAGCAGTTGGGGACAGGACAATCAGCCCCAGCATTTT. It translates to CASSWGQDNQPQHF.

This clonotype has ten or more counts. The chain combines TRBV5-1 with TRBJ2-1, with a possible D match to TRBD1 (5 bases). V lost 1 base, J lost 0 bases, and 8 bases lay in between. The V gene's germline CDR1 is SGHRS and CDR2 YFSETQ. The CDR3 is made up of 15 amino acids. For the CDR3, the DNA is TGCGCCAGCAGCTTGCTCGACAGCTCCTACAATGAGCAGTTCTTC. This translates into CASSLLDSSYNEQFF.

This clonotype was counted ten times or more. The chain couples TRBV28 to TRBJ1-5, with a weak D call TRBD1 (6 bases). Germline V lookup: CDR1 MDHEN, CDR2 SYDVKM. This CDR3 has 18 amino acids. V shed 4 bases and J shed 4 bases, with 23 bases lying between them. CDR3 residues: CASSSNAGNRVGNQPQHF. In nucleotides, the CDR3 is TGTGCCAGCAGTTCAAACGCCGGAAACAGGGTTGGTAATCAGCCCCAGCATTTT. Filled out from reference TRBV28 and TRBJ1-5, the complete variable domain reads DVKVTQSSRYLVKRTGEKVFLECVQDMDHENMFWYRQDPGLGLRLIYFSYDVKMKEKGDIPEGYSVSREKKERFSLILESASTNQTSMYLCASSSNAGNRVGNQPQHFGDGTRLSIL.

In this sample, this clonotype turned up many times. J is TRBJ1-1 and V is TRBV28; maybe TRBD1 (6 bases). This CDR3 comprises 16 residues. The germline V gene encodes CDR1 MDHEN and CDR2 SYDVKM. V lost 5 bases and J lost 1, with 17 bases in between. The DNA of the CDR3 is TGTGCCAGCAGTGTGACAGGAGGGAGATGGAACACTGAAGCTTTCTTT. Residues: CASSVTGGRWNTEAFF.

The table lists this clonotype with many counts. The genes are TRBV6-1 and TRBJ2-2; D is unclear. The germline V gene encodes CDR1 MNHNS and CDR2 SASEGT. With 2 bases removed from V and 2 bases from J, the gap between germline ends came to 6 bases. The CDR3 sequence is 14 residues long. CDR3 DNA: TGTGCCAGCAGTGAACTAAGTAACACCGGGGAGCTGTTTTTT. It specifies CASSELSNTGELFF.

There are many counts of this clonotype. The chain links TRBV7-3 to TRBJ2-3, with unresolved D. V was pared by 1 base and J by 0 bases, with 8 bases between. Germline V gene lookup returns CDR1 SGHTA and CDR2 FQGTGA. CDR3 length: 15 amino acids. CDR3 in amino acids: CASSLMGSSTDTQYF. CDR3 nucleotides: TGTGCCAGCAGCTTAATGGGTAGTAGCACAGATACGCAGTATTTT.

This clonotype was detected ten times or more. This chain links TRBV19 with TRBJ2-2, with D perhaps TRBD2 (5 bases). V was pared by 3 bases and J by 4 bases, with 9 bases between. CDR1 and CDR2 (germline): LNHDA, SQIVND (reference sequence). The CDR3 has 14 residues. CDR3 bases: TGTGCCAGTAGTATCACGGGGAGCACCGGGGAGCTGTTTTTT. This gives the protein CASSITGSTGELFF.